This TCR beta chain was observed in a study of CD8+ T cells in alopecia areata. Stated treatment: oral pan-JAK inhibitor, 5-10 mg twice daily. In its sample, this clone was seen a few times. This CDR3 region has 13 residues. The V end lost 2 bases, the J end lost 5 bases, and 11 bases lay between the germline ends. Germline-derived CDR1 and CDR2 are SQVTM and ANQGSEA. TCR sequencing used cDNA made by reverse transcription of extracted RNA. Here immunoSEQ multiplex PCR was the method, and the copy in TCRdb shows in-frame clones only, minus some. The table lists 90,000 to 150,000 clones, around 56% of them singletons.

Sequenced material: CD4+ T cells sorted from blood, taken at week 4, from a patient treated with tofacitinib. The rearrangement links TRBV29-1 to TRBJ2-3, with D possibly TRBD2 on 5 matching bases. The sequence came from a human donor with alopecia areata. CDR3 coding DNA: TGCAGCGTTGAAATTGGGAGTCAAGATACGCAGTATTTT. Translating it yields CSVEIGSQDTQYF.